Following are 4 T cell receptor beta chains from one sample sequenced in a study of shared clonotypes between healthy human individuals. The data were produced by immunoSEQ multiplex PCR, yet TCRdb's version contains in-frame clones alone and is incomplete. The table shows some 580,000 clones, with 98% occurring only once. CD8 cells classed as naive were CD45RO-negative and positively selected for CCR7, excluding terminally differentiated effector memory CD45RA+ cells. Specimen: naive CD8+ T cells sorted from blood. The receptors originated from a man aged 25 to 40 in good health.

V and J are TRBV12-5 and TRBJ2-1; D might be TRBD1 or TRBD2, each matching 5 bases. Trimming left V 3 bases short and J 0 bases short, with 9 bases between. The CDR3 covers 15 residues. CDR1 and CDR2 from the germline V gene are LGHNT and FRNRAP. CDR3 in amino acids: CASGFEGSSYNEQFF. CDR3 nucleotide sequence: TGTGCTAGTGGTTTTGAGGGGAGCTCCTACAATGAGCAGTTCTTC.

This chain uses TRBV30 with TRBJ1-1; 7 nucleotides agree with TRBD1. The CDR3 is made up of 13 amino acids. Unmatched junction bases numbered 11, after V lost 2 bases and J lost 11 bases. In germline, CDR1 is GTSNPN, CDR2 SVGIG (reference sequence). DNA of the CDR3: TGTGCCTGGAGTCGTGGGGGACAGCTAAAGGCTTTCTTT. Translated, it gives CAWSRGGQLKAFF.

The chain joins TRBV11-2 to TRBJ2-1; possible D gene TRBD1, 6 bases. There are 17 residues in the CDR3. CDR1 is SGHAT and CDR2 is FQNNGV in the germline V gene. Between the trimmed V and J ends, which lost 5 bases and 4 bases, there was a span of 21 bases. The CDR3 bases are TGTGCCAGCAGCCCCCACCTCGCCAGGACAGAGTACAATGAGCAGTTCTTC. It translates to CASSPHLARTEYNEQFF.

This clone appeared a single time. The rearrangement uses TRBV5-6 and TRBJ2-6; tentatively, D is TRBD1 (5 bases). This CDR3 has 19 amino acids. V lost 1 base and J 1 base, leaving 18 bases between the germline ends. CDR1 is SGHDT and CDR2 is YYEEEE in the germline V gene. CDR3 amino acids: CASSLLQVSLSSGANVLTF. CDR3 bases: TGTGCCAGCAGCTTGTTACAGGTGTCCCTTTCATCTGGGGCCAACGTCCTGACTTTC.